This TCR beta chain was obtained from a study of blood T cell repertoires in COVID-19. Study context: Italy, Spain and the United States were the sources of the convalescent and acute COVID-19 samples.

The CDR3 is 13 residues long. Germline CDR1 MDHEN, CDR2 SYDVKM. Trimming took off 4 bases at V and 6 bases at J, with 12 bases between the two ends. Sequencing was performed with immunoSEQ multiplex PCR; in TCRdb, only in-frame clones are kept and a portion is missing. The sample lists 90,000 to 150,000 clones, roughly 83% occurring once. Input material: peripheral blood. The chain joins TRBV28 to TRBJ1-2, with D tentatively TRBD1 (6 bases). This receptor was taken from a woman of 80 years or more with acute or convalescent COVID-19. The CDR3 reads CASSSYRTDGYTF. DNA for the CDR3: TGTGCCAGCAGTTCTTATCGGACAGATGGCTACACCTTC.